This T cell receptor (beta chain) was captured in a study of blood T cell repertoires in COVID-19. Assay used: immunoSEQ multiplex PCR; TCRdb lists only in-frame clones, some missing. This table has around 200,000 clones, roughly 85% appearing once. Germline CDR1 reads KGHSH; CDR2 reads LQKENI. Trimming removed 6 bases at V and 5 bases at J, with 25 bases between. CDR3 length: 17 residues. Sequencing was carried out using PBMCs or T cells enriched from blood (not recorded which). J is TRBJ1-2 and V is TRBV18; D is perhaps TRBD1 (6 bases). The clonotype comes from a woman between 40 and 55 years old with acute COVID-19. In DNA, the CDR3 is TGTGCCAGCTCGCCGACCGGGACAAGTATTAAAGATTATGGCTACACCTTC. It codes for CASSPTGTSIKDYGYTF.